These 24 T cell receptor beta chains share one sample of origin, sequenced in a study of blood T cells in healthy people across ages. Then a second PCR, running roughly 7 to 11 cycles, was carried out with a sample-barcoded 5' primer and a J-beta primer mix. TCRdb reanalysed the 5' RACE reads using MiXCR and keeps one entry per CDR3 protein. Among 1.8 million or so distinct CDR3 sequences listed, about two fifths were seen once. What was sequenced was blood. These TCRs come from a human donor in good health.

The chain joins TRBV28 to TRBJ1-2; maybe TRBD1 (5 bases). Looked up from germline, CDR1 is MDHEN and CDR2 is SYDVKM. The CDR3 spans 16 residues. The V end lost 5 bases, the J end lost 5 bases, and 21 bases lay between the germline ends. CDR3 protein: CASSATQQGRLYGYTF. The CDR3 region has the DNA TGTGCCAGCAGTGCGACGCAGCAGGGCCGTTTATATGGCTACACCTTC.

CDR3 sequence reads: CASTERLTDTQYF. As DNA, the CDR3 is TGTGCCAGCACGGAGCGGCTGACAGATACGCAGTATTTT. V and J are TRBV21-1 and TRBJ2-3; the table's TRBD2 call for D was not verified on the DNA. TRBV21-1 is an annotated pseudogene. CDR3 length equals 13 residues.

This clonotype was seen a few times. The chain couples TRBV4-3 to TRBJ2-7, with TRBD1 as a possible D gene (5 bases). This CDR3 is built from 16 residues. The V end was cut by 0 bases, the J end by 9 bases, with 21 bases between. Germline CDR1 reads LGHNA; CDR2 reads YSLEER. CDR3: CASSQDRTGRLDGQYF. The CDR3 DNA is TGCGCCAGCAGCCAAGATAGAACAGGCCGCCTTGATGGGCAGTACTTC.

V and J are TRBV7-9 and TRBJ1-2, with 8 nucleotides matching TRBD1. Germline lookup yields CDR1 SEHNR and CDR2 FQNEAQ (reference sequence). This CDR3 is built from 14 residues. J lost 8 bases, V lost 8 bases, and 13 bases had no gene match. DNA of the CDR3: TGTGCCAGCCTTTTAACAGGGGGAGATCAAGGCTACACCTTC. This gives the protein CASLLTGGDQGYTF.

The CDR3, as DNA: TGTGCCAGCTCTCACCCCAGGTCTAAAGGGCCTCTCGAGCAGTACTTC. Protein: CASSHPRSKGPLEQYF. V gene TRBV5-5 combines with J gene TRBJ2-4; D unclear. Gene TRBJ2-7 matches the end of the DNA better, so the J call may be wrong. The germline CDR1 and CDR2 sequences are SGHKS and YYEKEE (reference sequence). There are 16 residues in the CDR3.

The V and J genes are TRBV30 and TRBJ1-2, with D uncertain. This CDR3 has 14 amino acids. Germline-derived CDR1 and CDR2 are GTSNPN and SVGIG (reference sequence). V gave up 3 bases and J gave up 8 bases, with 19 bases separating them. The CDR3 DNA follows: TGTGCCTGGAGCCTCGGGTCGAATACAGTGGGCTACACCTTC. This encodes CAWSLGSNTVGYTF.

The rearrangement joins TRBV6-5 to TRBJ1-6; the match to TRBD1 covers 7 bases. The CDR3 totals 14 residues. The V segment lost 6 bases and the J segment 9 bases; nucleotides outside the gene matches: 8. CDR1 is MNHEY, CDR2 SVGAGI, per germline. CDR3 sequence (DNA): TGTGCCAGCAGCCCAGACAGGGACGGTTCACCCCTCCACTTT. This gives the protein CASSPDRDGSPLHF.

The rearrangement uses TRBV5-5 and TRBJ1-1; maybe TRBD1 (6 bases). This CDR3 has 15 amino acids. Germline CDR1 and CDR2: SGHKS and YYEKEE (reference sequence). Trimming removed 1 base at V and 1 base at J, with 11 bases between. CDR3 DNA sequence: TGTGCCAGCAGCTTGACAGGGTTTTGGAACACTGAAGCTTTCTTT. It translates to CASSLTGFWNTEAFF. Supplemented by reference TRBV5-5 and TRBJ1-1, the full variable domain reads DAGVTQSPTHLIKTRGQQVTLRCSPISGHKSVSWYQQVLGQGPQFIFQYYEKEERGRGNFPDRFSARQFPNYSSELNVNALLLGDSALYLCASSLTGFWNTEAFFGQGTRLTVV.

This chain connects TRBV7-9 to TRBJ2-5; a weak D match, TRBD1 (5 bases). The J call may be in error: the DNA end matches TRBJ2-7 better. The CDR3 is 13 residues long. In germline, CDR1 is SEHNR, CDR2 FQNEAQ (reference sequence). CDR3 coding DNA: TGTGCCAGCAGCTTATCAGGGTACGGCGAGCAGTACTTC. This codes for CASSLSGYGEQYF.

The rearrangement uses TRBV7-2 and TRBJ2-1; D is unresolved. V lost 1 base and J lost 7, with 14 bases in between. In germline, CDR1 is SGHTA, CDR2 FQGNSA. This CDR3 has 15 residues. The DNA of the CDR3 is TGTGCCAGCAGCTTAGGAGGTCCAGGCTCGAATGAGCAGTTCTTC. Amino acids: CASSLGGPGSNEQFF.

The V call is TRBV2, the J call TRBJ1-2, with D unclear. Germline V gene data show CDR1 as SNHLY and CDR2 as FYNNEI. The germline V and J ends were trimmed by 2 bases and 1 base, with 11 bases remaining between them. This CDR3 is 15 amino acids long. The CDR3 protein is CASSELLTGNYGYTF. The CDR3 DNA follows: TGTGCCAGCAGTGAACTTCTCACTGGTAACTATGGCTACACCTTC.

This chain uses TRBV12-3 or TRBV12-4 with TRBJ1-5, with D hard to call. V was pared by 6 bases and J by 3 bases, with 9 bases between. The CDR3 consists of 13 residues. For the CDR3, the DNA is TGTGCCAGCAGAGTTAATAACAATCAGCCCCAGCATTTT. It yields the protein CASRVNNNQPQHF.

This clonotype came up a few times. The V and J genes are TRBV9 and TRBJ1-1, with D possibly matching TRBD1 (6 bases). The CDR3 sequence is 15 residues long. Germline CDR1 SGDLS, CDR2 YYNGEE. V was trimmed by 4 bases and J by 1 base, leaving 14 bases between them. The CDR3 here is CASSPRAGENTEAFF. Written as DNA, the CDR3 is TGTGCCAGCAGCCCAAGGGCAGGGGAGAACACTGAAGCTTTCTTT.

The J gene is TRBJ2-3, the V gene TRBV9, with D uncertain. The CDR3 length is 14 residues. Looked up from germline, CDR1 is SGDLS and CDR2 is YYNGEE. V shed 1 base and J shed 2 bases, with 8 bases lying between them. CDR3 protein: CASSVSTDTDTQYF. The CDR3 nucleotides read TGTGCCAGCAGCGTAAGTACGGACACAGATACGCAGTATTTT.

This clonotype was seen more than once but under ten times. The chain links TRBV20-1 to TRBJ1-4, with a tentative D call TRBD1 (5 bases). V was shortened by 0 bases and J by 5 bases, with 13 bases between the two germline ends. Looked up from germline, CDR1 is DFQATT and CDR2 is SNEGSKA (reference sequence). This CDR3 has 15 residues. For the CDR3, the DNA is TGCAGTGCTAGAGATCCCGGACAATCCAATGAAAAACTGTTTTTT. Encoded protein: CSARDPGQSNEKLFF.

Only a few counts were recorded for this clonotype. The V gene is TRBV5-5, the J gene TRBJ1-2; D gene uncertain. The CDR3 extends over 15 amino acids. Trimming removed 4 bases from V and 2 bases from J, with 15 bases in between. CDR1 is SGHKS and CDR2 is YYEKEE in the germline V gene (reference sequence). CDR3 nucleotide sequence: TGTGCCAGCAGCGGACCCGAGGGAGTCAACTATGGCTACACCTTC. Translated, it gives CASSGPEGVNYGYTF.

The chain uses TRBV7-2 and TRBJ2-4; TRBD2 might be the D (6 bases). Trimming took 5 bases from V and 1 from J, leaving 24 bases between them. CDR3 length equals 19 residues. Germline assignment: CDR1 SGHTA and CDR2 FQGNSA. For the CDR3, the DNA is TGTGCCAGCAGCCTCGGGGCAGGCCGGGGGAGTATGGCCAAAAACATTCAGTACTTC. Translating it yields CASSLGAGRGSMAKNIQYF.

The chain employs TRBV5-1 and TRBJ2-7; D is possibly TRBD1 or TRBD2 (5 bases each). Per germline, CDR1 SGHRS and CDR2 YFSETQ. Trimming stripped 1 base from V and 7 bases from J, with 15 bases between. The CDR3 consists of 14 residues. The CDR3 sequence: CASSLNPPGSEQYF. CDR3 nucleotides: TGCGCCAGCAGCTTGAACCCACCAGGGAGTGAGCAGTACTTC.

The chain couples TRBV24-1 to TRBJ1-3, with a weak D call TRBD1 (6 bases). The CDR3 loop spans 14 amino acids. The V gene's germline CDR1 is KGHDR and CDR2 SFDVKD. V lost 4 bases and J lost 12, with 18 bases in between. The CDR3 nucleotides read TGTGCCACCAGTGACATGAGGAATGGGGACATCATATATTTT. Its protein is CATSDMRNGDIIYF.

The V call is TRBV6-2 or TRBV6-3, the J call TRBJ1-6; 11 bases align to TRBD1. The trim removed 5 bases at V and 9 bases at J, leaving 6 bases unmatched. The CDR3 totals 15 residues. The germline gives CDR1 MNHEY, CDR2 SVGEGT. The CDR3 nucleotides are TGTGCCAGCAGTAAGGACAGGGGGCTTGGTTCACCCCTCCACTTT. Translation gives CASSKDRGLGSPLHF.

The chain carries TRBV12-3 or TRBV12-4 and TRBJ1-1; 8 bases match TRBD1. The J segment lost 6 bases and the V segment lost 5 bases, leaving 17 bases of the junction unmatched. This CDR3 has 17 amino acids. Here the CDR3 DNA reads TGTGCCAGCAGTCCTCATCCCAGTGGACAGGGCGGCCCTGAAGCTTTCTTT. Protein sequence: CASSPHPSGQGGPEAFF.

The chain combines TRBV2 with TRBJ1-5; TRBD1 might be the D (6 bases). The length of the CDR3 is 15 residues. Trimming took off 4 bases at V and 4 bases at J, with 14 bases between the two ends. From germline, CDR1 is SNHLY and CDR2 FYNNEI. The CDR3 sequence is CASSATGQQNQPQHF. CDR3 coding DNA: TGTGCCAGCAGTGCCACCGGACAGCAGAATCAGCCCCAGCATTTT.

This clonotype was detected a few times. The rearrangement links TRBV9 to TRBJ2-1; no clear D gene. Per germline, CDR1 SGDLS and CDR2 YYNGEE. Trimming left V 6 bases short and J 1 base short, with 17 bases between. The CDR3 has 16 amino acids. The CDR3 loop is CASTPSVSGSYNEQFF. The CDR3 nucleotides read TGTGCCAGCACCCCTTCCGTTAGTGGATCCTACAATGAGCAGTTCTTC.

This clonotype showed up just a few times. The chain uses TRBV20-1 and TRBJ2-3; D is possibly TRBD2 (5 bases). From germline, CDR1 is DFQATT and CDR2 SNEGSKA (reference sequence). The V and J ends lost 6 bases and 4 bases respectively, with 14 bases between them. The CDR3 length is 13 residues. The CDR3 here is CSASGASADTQYF. The CDR3 bases are TGCAGTGCGAGCGGAGCCTCCGCAGATACGCAGTATTTT.